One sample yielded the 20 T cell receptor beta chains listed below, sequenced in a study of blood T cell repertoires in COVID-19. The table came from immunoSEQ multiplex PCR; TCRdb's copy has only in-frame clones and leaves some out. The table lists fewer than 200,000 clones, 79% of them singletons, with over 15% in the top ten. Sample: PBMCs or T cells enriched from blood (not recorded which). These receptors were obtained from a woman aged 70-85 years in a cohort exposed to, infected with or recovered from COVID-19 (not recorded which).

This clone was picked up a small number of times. CDR3: CASSLFGTANSPLHF. The CDR3 DNA reads TGTGCCAGCAGTTTATTCGGGACAGCAAATTCACCCCTCCACTTT. The chain combines TRBV28 with TRBJ1-6, with 7 bases that match TRBD1. Germline V CDR1 and CDR2: MDHEN, SYDVKM. The CDR3 is made up of 15 amino acids. V gave up 1 base and J gave up 7 bases; unmatched junction bases: 4.

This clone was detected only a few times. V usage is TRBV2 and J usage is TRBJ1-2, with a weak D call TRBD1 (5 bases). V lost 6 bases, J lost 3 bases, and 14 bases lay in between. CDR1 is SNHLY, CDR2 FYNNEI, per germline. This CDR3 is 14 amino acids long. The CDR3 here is CASSPGRGDYGYTF. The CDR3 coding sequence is TGTGCCAGCAGCCCCGGGCGGGGCGACTATGGCTACACCTTC.

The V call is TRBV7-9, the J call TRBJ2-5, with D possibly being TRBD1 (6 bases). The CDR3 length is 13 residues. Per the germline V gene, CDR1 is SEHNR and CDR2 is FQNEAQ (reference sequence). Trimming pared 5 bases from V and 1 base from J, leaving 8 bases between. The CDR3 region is CASSQGFQETQYF. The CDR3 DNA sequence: TGTGCCAGCAGCCAGGGGTTCCAAGAGACCCAGTACTTC.

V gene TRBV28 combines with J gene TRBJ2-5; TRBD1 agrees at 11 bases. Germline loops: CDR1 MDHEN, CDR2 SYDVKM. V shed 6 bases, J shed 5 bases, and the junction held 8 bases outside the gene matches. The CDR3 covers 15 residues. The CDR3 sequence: CASRTGQGAVETQYF. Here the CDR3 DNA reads TGTGCCAGCAGAACCGGACAGGGGGCAGTGGAGACCCAGTACTTC.

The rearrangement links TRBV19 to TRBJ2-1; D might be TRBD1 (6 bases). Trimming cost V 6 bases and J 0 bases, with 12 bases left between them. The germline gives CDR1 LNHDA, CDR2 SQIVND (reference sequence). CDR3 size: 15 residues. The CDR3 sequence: CASSHRVSSYNEQFF. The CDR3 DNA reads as TGTGCCAGTAGCCACAGGGTTTCCTCCTACAATGAGCAGTTCTTC. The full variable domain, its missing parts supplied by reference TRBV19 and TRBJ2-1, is DGGITQSPKYLFRKEGQNVTLSCEQNLNHDAMYWYRQDPGQGLRLIYYSQIVNDFQKGDIAEGYSVSREKKESFPLTVTSAQKNPTAFYLCASSHRVSSYNEQFFGPGTRLTVL.

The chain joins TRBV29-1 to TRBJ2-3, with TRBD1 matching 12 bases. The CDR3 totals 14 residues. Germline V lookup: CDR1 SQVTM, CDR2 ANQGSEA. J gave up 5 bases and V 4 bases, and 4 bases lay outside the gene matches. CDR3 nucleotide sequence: TGCAGCGTTGGGGGACAGGGGGCCGGAGATACGCAGTATTTT. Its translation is CSVGGQGAGDTQYF.

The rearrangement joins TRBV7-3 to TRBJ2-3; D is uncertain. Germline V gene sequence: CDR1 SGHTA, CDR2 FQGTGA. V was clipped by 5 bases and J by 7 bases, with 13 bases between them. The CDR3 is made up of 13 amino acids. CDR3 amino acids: CASSPPVTNTQYF. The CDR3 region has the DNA TGTGCCAGCAGCCCCCCGGTAACGAATACGCAGTATTTT. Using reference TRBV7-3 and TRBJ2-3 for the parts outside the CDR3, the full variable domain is GAGVSQTPSNKVTEKGKYVELRCDPISGHTALYWYRQSLGQGPEFLIYFQGTGAADDSGLPNDRFFAVRPEGSVSTLKIQRTERGDSAVYLCASSPPVTNTQYFGPGTRLTVL.

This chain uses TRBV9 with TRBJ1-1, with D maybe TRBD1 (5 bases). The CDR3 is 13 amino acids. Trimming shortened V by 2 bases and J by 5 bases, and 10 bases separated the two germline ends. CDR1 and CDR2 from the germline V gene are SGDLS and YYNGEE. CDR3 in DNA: TGTGCCAGCAGCGTTACCCAGGGTACTGAAGCTTTCTTT. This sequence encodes CASSVTQGTEAFF.

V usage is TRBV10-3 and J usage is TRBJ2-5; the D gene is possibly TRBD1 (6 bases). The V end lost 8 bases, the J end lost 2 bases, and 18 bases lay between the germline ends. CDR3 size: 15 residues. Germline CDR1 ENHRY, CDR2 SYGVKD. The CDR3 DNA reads TGTGCCATCGGCCGCGGACAGCCTAGGCAAGAGACCCAGTACTTC. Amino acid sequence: CAIGRGQPRQETQYF.

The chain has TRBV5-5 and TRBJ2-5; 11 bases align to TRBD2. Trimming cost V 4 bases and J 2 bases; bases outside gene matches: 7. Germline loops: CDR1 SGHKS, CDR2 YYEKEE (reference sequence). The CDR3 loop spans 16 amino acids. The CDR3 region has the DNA TGTGCCAGCAGCCTTCTAGCGGGAGGACATCAAGAGACCCAGTACTTC. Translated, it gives CASSLLAGGHQETQYF.

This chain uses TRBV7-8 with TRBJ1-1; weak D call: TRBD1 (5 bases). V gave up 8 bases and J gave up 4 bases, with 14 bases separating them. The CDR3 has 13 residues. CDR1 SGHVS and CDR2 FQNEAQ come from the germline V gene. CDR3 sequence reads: CASSGGRGTEAFF. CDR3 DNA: TGTGCCAGCTCGGGGGGGAGGGGCACTGAAGCTTTCTTT.

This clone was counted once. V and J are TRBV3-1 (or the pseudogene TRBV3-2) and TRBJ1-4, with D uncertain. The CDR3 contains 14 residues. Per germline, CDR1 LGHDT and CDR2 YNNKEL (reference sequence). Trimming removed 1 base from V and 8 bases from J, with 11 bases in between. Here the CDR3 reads CASSQGTGNEKLFF. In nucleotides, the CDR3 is TGTGCCAGCAGCCAAGGAACGGGTAACGAAAAACTGTTTTTT.

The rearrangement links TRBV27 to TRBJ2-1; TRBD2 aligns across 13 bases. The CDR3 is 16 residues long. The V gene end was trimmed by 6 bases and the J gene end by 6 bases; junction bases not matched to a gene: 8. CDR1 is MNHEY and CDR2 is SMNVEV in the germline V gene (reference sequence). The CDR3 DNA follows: TGTGCCAGCAGACCCCTCTGGACTAGCGGGAGCAATGAGCAGTTCTTC. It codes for CASRPLWTSGSNEQFF.

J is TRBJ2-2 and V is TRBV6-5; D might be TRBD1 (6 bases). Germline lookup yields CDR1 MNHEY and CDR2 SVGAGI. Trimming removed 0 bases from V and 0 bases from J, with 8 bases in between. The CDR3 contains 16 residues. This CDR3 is CASSYSAGANTGELFF. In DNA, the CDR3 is TGTGCCAGCAGTTACTCGGCAGGGGCGAACACCGGGGAGCTGTTTTTT.

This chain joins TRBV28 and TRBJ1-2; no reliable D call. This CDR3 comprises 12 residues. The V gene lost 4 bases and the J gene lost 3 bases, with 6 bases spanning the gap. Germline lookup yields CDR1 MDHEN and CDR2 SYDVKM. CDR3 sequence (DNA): TGTGCCAGCAGTTCGTCCCACTATGGCTACACCTTC. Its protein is CASSSSHYGYTF.

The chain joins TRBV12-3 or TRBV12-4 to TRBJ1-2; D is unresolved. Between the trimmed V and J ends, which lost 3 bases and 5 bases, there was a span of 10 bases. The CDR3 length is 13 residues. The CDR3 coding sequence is TGTGCCAGCAGTTTCCCAGGCGATTATGGCTACACCTTC. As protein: CASSFPGDYGYTF.

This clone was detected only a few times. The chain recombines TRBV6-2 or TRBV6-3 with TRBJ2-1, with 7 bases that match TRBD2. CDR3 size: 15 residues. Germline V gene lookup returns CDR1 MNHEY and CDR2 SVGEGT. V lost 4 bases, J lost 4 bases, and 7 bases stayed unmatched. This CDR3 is CASSSLSGAYNEQFF. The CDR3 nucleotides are TGTGCCAGCAGTTCCCTGAGCGGGGCGTACAATGAGCAGTTCTTC.

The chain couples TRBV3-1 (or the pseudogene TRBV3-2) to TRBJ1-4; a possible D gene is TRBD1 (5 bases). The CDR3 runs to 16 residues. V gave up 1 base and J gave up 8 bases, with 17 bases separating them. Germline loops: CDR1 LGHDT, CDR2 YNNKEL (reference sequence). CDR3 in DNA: TGTGCCAGCAGCCAAGGAGGGAGGGGCTGGGGAGAAAAACTGTTTTTT. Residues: CASSQGGRGWGEKLFF.

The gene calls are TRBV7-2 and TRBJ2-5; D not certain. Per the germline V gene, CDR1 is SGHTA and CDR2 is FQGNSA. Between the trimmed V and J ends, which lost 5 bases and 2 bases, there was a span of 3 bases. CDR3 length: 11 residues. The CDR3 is CASSLQETQYF. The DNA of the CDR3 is TGTGCCAGCAGCCTTCAAGAGACCCAGTACTTC.

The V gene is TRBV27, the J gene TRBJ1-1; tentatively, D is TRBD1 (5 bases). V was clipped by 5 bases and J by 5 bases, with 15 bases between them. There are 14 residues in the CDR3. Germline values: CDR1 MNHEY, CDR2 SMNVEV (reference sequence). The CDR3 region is CASSPLLRDTEAFF. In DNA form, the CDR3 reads TGTGCCAGCAGTCCACTACTCAGGGATACTGAAGCTTTCTTT.